This paragraph reports one TCR beta chain. The antigen is unknown. These data originate in a study of T-cell memory formation after mild COVID-19. About the research overall: Each donor largely had its own TCR clusters. Study-wide results and caveats: Certain responding clones were present in pre-infection memory, suggesting participation of cross-reactive memory. Second-wave clones peaking on day 37 lacked confirmed SARS-CoV-2 specificity.

Using constant-segment primers, 5'RACE produced TCR alpha and TCR beta cDNA libraries carrying sample barcodes and UMIs. TCRdb called the 5' RACE reads again in MiXCR, with one record for every CDR3 protein. The data hold about 100,000 distinct CDR3 sequences, with approximately 10% observed a single time. The sequencing sample was made of PBMCs or a T cell subset sorted from them (not recorded which). This receptor was obtained from a man between 18 and 29 years old who had mild COVID-19 (a few samples of this study predate the infection). Cell type and time point are not known.

CDR3 sequence reads: CASSLPGTGDNEQFF. The CDR3 DNA sequence: TGTGCCAGCAGTTTACCCGGGACAGGCGACAATGAGCAGTTCTTC. The V call is TRBV12-3 or TRBV12-4, the J call TRBJ2-1; 8 nucleotides agree with TRBD1. This CDR3 has 15 amino acids. V lost 2 bases to trimming and J lost 5 bases; unmatched junction nucleotides: 5.